Listed here are 8 T cell receptor beta chains from one sample, sequenced in a study of cytomegalovirus exposure and HLA in healthy donors. The PCR employed 60 Vbeta primers together with 13 Jbeta primers. Profiled with immunoSEQ multiplex PCR; TCRdb holds only in-frame clones, not every one. The table records around 84,000 clones, around 77% of them present only once. What was sequenced was PBMCs. The source is a man in his fifties or sixties in good health and CMV-seronegative.

This clone has just a few counts. J is TRBJ2-2 and V is TRBV4-2, with 8 bases lining up with TRBD2. The germline gives CDR1 LGHNA, CDR2 YNFKEQ. This CDR3 has 16 amino acids. V lost 1 base, J lost 1 base, and 2 bases stayed unmatched. The CDR3 DNA follows: TGTGCCAGCAGCCAAGTCAGCGGGAGGAACACCGGGGAGCTGTTTTTT. Encoded protein: CASSQVSGRNTGELFF.

The chain links TRBV9 to TRBJ2-7; D possibly corresponds to TRBD1 (6 bases). This CDR3 comprises 15 residues. Germline V gene sequence: CDR1 SGDLS, CDR2 YYNGEE. Trimming pared 4 bases from V and 0 bases from J, leaving 14 bases between. The CDR3 reads CASSPGQSNSYEQYF. Written as DNA, the CDR3 is TGTGCCAGCAGCCCAGGACAGAGTAACTCCTACGAGCAGTACTTC.

This chain links TRBV6-6 with TRBJ1-1, with TRBD1 as a possible D gene (6 bases). V was pared by 6 bases and J by 1 base, with 18 bases between. Per the germline V gene, CDR1 is MNHNY and CDR2 is SVGAGI (reference sequence). The CDR3 consists of 16 residues. The CDR3 spells CASSQPGGRGNTEAFF. CDR3 nucleotides: TGTGCCAGCAGCCAACCCGGGGGGCGGGGGAACACTGAAGCTTTCTTT.

CDR3 region: CAWRAGVGTEAFF. The CDR3 nucleotides are TGTGCCTGGAGAGCGGGGGTAGGCACTGAAGCTTTCTTT. The chain combines TRBV30 with TRBJ1-1; D perhaps matches TRBD1 (5 bases). This CDR3 is 13 amino acids long. Germline-derived CDR1 and CDR2 are GTSNPN and SVGIG (reference sequence). Trimming took 3 bases from V and 4 from J, leaving 12 bases between them.

The V call is TRBV18, the J call TRBJ2-1, with D perhaps matching TRBD2 (7 bases). Germline V lookup: CDR1 KGHSH, CDR2 LQKENI. V dropped 3 bases and J dropped 7 bases, with 16 bases sitting between them. The CDR3 has 15 residues. This CDR3 reads CASSPTWGGGNEQFF. In nucleotides, the CDR3 is TGTGCCAGCTCACCGACTTGGGGAGGGGGAAATGAGCAGTTCTTC.

The J gene is TRBJ2-7, the V gene TRBV11-2; 7 positions agree with TRBD1. The CDR3 sequence is 14 residues long. CDR1 is SGHAT and CDR2 is FQNNGV in the germline V gene. The junction had 6 bases not matched to a gene; V was cut back by 5 bases and J by 2 bases. The CDR3 region is CASSRQGGPYEQYF. The CDR3 DNA reads as TGTGCCAGCAGCCGACAGGGTGGGCCCTACGAGCAGTACTTC.

The rearrangement uses TRBV7-9 and TRBJ2-1, with 7 bases fitting TRBD1. Germline trimming cut 5 bases from V and 3 bases from J; bases unmatched to any gene: 7. Germline CDR1 reads SEHNR; CDR2 reads FQNEAQ (reference sequence). CDR3 length equals 15 residues. The CDR3 here is CASSPPRGSYNEQFF. CDR3 nucleotides: TGTGCCAGCAGCCCCCCCAGGGGGAGCTACAATGAGCAGTTCTTC.

This clone has more than one count but fewer than ten. The chain has TRBV14 and TRBJ1-1, with 7 bases that match TRBD1. V trimming: 0 bases; J trimming: 5 bases; junction bases outside the gene matches: 3. The CDR3 is 14 residues long. CDR1 and CDR2 (germline): SGHDN, FVKESK. The CDR3, as DNA: TGTGCCAGCAGCCAAGAGTTCAGGGGGACTGAAGCTTTCTTT. This translates into CASSQEFRGTEAFF.